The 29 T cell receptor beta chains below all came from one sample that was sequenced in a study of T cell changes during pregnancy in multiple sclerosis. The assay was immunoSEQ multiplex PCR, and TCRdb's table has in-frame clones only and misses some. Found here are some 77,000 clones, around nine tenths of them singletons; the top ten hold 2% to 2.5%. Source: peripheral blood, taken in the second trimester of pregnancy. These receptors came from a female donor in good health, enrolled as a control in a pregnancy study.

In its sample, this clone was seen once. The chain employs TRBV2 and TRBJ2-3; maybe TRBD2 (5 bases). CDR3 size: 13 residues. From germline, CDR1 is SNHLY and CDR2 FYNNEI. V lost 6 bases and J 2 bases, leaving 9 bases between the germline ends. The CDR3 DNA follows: TGTGCCAGCAGGGAGGACCACACAGATACGCAGTATTTT. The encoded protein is CASREDHTDTQYF. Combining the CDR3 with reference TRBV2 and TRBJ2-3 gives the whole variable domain EPEVTQTPSHQVTQMGQEVILRCVPISNHLYFYWYRQILGQKVEFLVSFYNNEISEKSEIFDDQFSVERPDGSNFTLKIRSTKLEDSAMYFCASREDHTDTQYFGPGTRLTVL.

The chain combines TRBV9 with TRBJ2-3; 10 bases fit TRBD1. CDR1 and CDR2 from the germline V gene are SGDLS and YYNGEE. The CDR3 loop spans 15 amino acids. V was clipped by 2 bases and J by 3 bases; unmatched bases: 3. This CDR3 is CASSVDRGQTDTQYF. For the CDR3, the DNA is TGTGCCAGCAGCGTCGACAGGGGGCAAACAGATACGCAGTATTTT.

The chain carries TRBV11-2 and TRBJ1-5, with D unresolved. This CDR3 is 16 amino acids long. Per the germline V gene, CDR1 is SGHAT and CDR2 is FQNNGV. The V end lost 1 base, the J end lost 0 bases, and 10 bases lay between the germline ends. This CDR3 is CASSLGGIHSNQPQHF. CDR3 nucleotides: TGTGCCAGCAGCTTAGGAGGTATCCATAGCAATCAGCCCCAGCATTTT.

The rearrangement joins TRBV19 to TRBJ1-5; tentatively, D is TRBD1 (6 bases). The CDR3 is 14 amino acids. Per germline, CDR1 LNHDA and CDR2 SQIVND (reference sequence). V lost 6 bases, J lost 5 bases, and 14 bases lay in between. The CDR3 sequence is CASSPGGADQPQHF. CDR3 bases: TGTGCCAGTAGCCCTGGGGGGGCTGATCAGCCCCAGCATTTT.

In DNA form, the CDR3 reads TGTGCCAGCAGCTTAAGCCGGACTAGCGTTTCCGGGGGACATGGGACCCAGTACTTC. Amino acid sequence: CASSLSRTSVSGGHGTQYF. The chain employs TRBV7-2 and TRBJ2-5; TRBD2 matches at 9 bases. With V trimmed by 2 bases and J by 7 bases, 20 bases remained unmatched. CDR1 and CDR2 (germline): SGHTA, FQGNSA. This CDR3 region has 19 residues. Based on the CDR3 plus reference TRBV7-2 and TRBJ2-5, the full variable domain is GAGVSQSPSNKVTEKGKDVELRCDPISGHTALYWYRQSLGQGLEFLIYFQGNSAPDKSGLPSDRFSAERTGGSVSTLTIQRTQQEDSAVYLCASSLSRTSVSGGHGTQYFGPGTRLLVL.

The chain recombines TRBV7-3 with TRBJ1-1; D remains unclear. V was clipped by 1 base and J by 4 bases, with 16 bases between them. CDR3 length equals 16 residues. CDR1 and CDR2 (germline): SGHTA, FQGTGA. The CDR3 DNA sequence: TGTGCCAGCAGCTTAAGCCCGAACCGGGGTATCACTGAAGCTTTCTTT. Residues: CASSLSPNRGITEAFF.

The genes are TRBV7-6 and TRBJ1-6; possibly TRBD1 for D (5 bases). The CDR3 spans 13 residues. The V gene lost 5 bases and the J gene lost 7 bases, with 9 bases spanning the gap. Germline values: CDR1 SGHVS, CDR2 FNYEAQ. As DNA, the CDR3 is TGTGCCAGCAGCCAACAGGAAAATTCACCCCTCCACTTT. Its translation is CASSQQENSPLHF.

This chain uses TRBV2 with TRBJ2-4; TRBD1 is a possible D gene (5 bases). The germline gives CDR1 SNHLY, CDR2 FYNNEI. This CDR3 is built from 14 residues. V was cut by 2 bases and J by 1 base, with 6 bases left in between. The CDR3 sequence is CASSERQAKNIQYF. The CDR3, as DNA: TGTGCCAGCAGTGAACGACAGGCCAAAAACATTCAGTACTTC. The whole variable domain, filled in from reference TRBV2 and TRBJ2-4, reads EPEVTQTPSHQVTQMGQEVILRCVPISNHLYFYWYRQILGQKVEFLVSFYNNEISEKSEIFDDQFSVERPDGSNFTLKIRSTKLEDSAMYFCASSERQAKNIQYFGAGTRLSVL.

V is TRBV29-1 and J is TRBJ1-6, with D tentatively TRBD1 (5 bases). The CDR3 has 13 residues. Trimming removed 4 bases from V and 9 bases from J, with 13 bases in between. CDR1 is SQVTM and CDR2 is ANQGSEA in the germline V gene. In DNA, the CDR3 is TGCAGCGTTGGGTCGGGGGGAAGTTCACCCCTCCACTTT. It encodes CSVGSGGSSPLHF.

This chain's CDR3 is CASSWDTYTGELFF. CDR3 in DNA: TGTGCCAGTTCTTGGGACACCTACACCGGGGAGCTGTTTTTT. This chain links TRBV14 with TRBJ2-2; D possibly corresponds to TRBD1 (6 bases). CDR3 length: 14 amino acids. Germline V gene sequence: CDR1 SGHDN, CDR2 FVKESK. The V and J ends lost 9 bases and 3 bases respectively, with 14 bases between them.

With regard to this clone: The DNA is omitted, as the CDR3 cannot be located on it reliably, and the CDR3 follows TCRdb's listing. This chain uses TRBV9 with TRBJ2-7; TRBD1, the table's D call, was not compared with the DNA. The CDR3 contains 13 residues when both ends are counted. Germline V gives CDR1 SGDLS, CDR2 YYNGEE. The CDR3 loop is CASSVGAGTEGYF.

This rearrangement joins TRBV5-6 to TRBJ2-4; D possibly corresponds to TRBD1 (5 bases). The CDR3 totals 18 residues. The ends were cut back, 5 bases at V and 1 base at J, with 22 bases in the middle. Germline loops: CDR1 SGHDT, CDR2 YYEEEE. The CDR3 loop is CASSFFGQGLGAKNIQYF. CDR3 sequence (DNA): TGTGCCAGCAGTTTTTTCGGCCAGGGTCTCGGGGCCAAAAACATTCAGTACTTC.

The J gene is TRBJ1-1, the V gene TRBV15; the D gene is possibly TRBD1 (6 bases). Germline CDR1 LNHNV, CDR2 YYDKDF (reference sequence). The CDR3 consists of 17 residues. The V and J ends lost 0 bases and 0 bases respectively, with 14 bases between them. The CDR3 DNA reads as TGTGCCACCAGCAGAGATCGCGGGGGCTACATGAACACTGAAGCTTTCTTT. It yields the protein CATSRDRGGYMNTEAFF. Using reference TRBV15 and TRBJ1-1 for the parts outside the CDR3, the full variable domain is DAMVIQNPRYQVTQFGKPVTLSCSQTLNHNVMYWYQQKSSQAPKLLFHYYDKDFNNEADTPDNFQSRRPNTSFCFLDIRSPGLGDTAMYLCATSRDRGGYMNTEAFFGQGTRLTVV.

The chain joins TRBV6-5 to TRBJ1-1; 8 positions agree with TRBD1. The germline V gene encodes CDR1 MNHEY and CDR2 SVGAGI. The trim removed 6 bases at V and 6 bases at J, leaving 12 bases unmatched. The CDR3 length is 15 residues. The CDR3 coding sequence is TGTGCCAGCAGCCTCGAGGGGACAGGTTTTGCTGAAGCTTTCTTT. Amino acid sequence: CASSLEGTGFAEAFF.

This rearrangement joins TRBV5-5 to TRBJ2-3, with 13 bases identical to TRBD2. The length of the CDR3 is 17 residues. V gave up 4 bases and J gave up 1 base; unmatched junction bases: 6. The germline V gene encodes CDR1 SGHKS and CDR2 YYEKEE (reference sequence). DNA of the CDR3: TGTGCCAGCAGCAGGACTAGCGGGGGCCTCGGCACAGATACGCAGTATTTT. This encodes CASSRTSGGLGTDTQYF.

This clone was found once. The CDR3: CAWSPGAAGNTIYF. The CDR3 DNA reads TGTGCCTGGAGCCCTGGGGCGGCTGGAAACACCATATATTTT. J is TRBJ1-3 and V is TRBV30; TRBD1 might be the D (5 bases). Germline CDR1 reads GTSNPN; CDR2 reads SVGIG (reference sequence). V was clipped by 3 bases and J by 2 bases, with 11 bases between them. This CDR3 contains 14 residues. Full variable domain (outside the CDR3, taken from reference TRBV30 and TRBJ1-3): SQTIHQWPATLVQPVGSPLSLECTVEGTSNPNLYWYRQAAGRGLQLLFYSVGIGQISSEVPQNLSASRPQDRQFILSSKKLLLSDSGFYLCAWSPGAAGNTIYFGEGSWLTVV.

CDR3 sequence (DNA): TGTGCCAGCAGGGAGGTGGAGACAGGGGGCGGCTACACCTTC. Translation gives CASREVETGGGYTF. The chain uses TRBV6-6 and TRBJ1-2; 10 nucleotides line up with TRBD1. This CDR3 is built from 14 residues. Germline trimming cut 6 bases from V and 8 bases from J; bases unmatched to any gene: 9. Germline loops: CDR1 MNHNY, CDR2 SVGAGI (reference sequence).

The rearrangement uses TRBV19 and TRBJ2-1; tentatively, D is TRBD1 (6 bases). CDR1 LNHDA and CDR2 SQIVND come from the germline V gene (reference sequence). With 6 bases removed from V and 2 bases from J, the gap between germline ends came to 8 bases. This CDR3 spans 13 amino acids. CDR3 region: CASRQGAYNEQFF. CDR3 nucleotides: TGTGCCAGTAGACAGGGAGCCTACAATGAGCAGTTCTTC.

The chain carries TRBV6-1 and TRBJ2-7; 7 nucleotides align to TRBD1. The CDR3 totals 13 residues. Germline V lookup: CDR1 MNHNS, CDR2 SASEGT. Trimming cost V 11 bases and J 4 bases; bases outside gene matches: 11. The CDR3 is CAVIPGQSYEQYF. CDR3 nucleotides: TGTGCCGTAATTCCGGGACAGAGTTACGAGCAGTACTTC.

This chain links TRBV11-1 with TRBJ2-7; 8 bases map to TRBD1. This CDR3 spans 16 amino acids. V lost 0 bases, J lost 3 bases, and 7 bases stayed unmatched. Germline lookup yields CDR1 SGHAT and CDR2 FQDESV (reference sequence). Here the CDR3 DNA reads TGTGCCAGCAGCTTAGCCCCGGGACAGGCTAGCTACGAGCAGTACTTC. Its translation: CASSLAPGQASYEQYF.

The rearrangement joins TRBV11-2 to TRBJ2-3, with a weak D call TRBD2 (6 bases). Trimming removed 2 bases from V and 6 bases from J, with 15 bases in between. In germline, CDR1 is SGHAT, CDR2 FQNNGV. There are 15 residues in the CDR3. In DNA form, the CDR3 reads TGTGCCAGCAGCTTAAGGCGCGGGGCTTTGGATACGCAGTATTTT. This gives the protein CASSLRRGALDTQYF.

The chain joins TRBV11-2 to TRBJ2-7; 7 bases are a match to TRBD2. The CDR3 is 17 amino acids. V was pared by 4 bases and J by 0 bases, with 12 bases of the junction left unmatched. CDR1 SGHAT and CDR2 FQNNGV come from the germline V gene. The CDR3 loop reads CASSWGGNGLSSYEQYF. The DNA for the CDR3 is TGTGCCAGCAGCTGGGGGGGGAACGGCCTTAGCTCCTACGAGCAGTACTTC.

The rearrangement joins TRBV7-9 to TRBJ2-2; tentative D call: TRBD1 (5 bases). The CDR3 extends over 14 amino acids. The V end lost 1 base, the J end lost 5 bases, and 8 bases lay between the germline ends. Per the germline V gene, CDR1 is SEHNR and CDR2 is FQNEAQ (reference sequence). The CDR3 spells CASSLEGATGELFF. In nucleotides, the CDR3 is TGTGCCAGCAGCTTAGAAGGGGCGACCGGGGAGCTGTTTTTT. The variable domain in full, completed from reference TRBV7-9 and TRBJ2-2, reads DTGVSQNPRHKITKRGQNVTFRCDPISEHNRLYWYRQTLGQGPEFLTYFQNEAQLEKSRLLSDRFSAERPKGSFSTLEIQRTEQGDSAMYLCASSLEGATGELFFGEGSRLTVL.

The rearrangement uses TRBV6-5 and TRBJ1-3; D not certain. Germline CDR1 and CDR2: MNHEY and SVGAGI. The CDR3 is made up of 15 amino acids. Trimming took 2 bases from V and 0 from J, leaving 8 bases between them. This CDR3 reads CASSYDIASGNTIYF. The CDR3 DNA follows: TGTGCCAGCAGTTACGACATCGCCTCTGGAAACACCATATATTTT.

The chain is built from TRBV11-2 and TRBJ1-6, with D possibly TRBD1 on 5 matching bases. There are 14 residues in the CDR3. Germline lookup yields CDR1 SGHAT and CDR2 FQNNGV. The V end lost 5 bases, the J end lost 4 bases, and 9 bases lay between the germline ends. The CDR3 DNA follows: TGTGCCAGCAGCCCACGACAGTATAATTCACCCCTCCACTTT. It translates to CASSPRQYNSPLHF.

The CDR3 nucleotides read TGTGCCAGCGGGGGAACTAGCGGGGGGACCACCCTCGAGCAGTTCTTC. This gives the protein CASGGTSGGTTLEQFF. The rearrangement uses TRBV11-1 and TRBJ2-1, with 12 nucleotides matching TRBD2. The J segment lost 10 bases and the V segment lost 8 bases, leaving 15 bases of the junction unmatched. The CDR3 covers 16 residues. Germline loops: CDR1 SGHAT, CDR2 FQDESV (reference sequence). The entire variable domain, with the rest obtained from reference TRBV11-1 and TRBJ2-1, is as follows: EAEVAQSPRYKITEKSQAVAFWCDPISGHATLYWYRQILGQGPELLVQFQDESVVDDSQLPKDRFSAERLKGVDSTLKIQPAELGDSAMYLCASGGTSGGTTLEQFFGPGTRLTVL.

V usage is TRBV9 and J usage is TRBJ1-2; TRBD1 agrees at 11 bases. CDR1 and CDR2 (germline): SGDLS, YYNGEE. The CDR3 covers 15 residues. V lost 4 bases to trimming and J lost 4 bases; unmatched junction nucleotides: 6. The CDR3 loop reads CASSLGQGASYGYTF. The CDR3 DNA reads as TGTGCCAGCAGCCTCGGACAGGGGGCGAGCTATGGCTACACCTTC.

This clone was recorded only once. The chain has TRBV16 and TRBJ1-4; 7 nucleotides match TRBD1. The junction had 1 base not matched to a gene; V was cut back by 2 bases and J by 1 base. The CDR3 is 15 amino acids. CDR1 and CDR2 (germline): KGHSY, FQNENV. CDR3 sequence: CASSQQGETNEKLFF. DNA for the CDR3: TGTGCCAGCAGCCAACAGGGGGAAACTAATGAAAAACTGTTTTTT.

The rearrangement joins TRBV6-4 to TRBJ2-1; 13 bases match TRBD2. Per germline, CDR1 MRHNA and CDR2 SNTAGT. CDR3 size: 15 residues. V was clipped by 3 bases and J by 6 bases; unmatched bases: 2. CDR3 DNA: TGTGCCAGCAGTGAGGGGACTAGCGGGATCAATGAGCAGTTCTTC. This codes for CASSEGTSGINEQFF.